This T cell receptor (beta chain) was profiled in a study of blood T cell repertoires in COVID-19. The CDR3 sequence is 16 residues long. With V trimmed by 4 bases and J by 1 base, 7 bases remained unmatched. CDR1 SGHTS and CDR2 YDEGEE come from the germline V gene. Method: immunoSEQ multiplex PCR; TCRdb's copy keeps in-frame clones and lacks some. This sample has around 25,000 clones, with 87% found just once. This chain joins TRBV5-8 and TRBJ1-2; 10 bases align to TRBD1. The sequence was collected from a human donor with active COVID-19. The donor label of this sample is uncertain. Input material: peripheral blood. CDR3 DNA: TGTGCCAGCAGCCAGGGACAGGGGTTGCGTAACTATGGCTACACCTTC. It yields the protein CASSQGQGLRNYGYTF.